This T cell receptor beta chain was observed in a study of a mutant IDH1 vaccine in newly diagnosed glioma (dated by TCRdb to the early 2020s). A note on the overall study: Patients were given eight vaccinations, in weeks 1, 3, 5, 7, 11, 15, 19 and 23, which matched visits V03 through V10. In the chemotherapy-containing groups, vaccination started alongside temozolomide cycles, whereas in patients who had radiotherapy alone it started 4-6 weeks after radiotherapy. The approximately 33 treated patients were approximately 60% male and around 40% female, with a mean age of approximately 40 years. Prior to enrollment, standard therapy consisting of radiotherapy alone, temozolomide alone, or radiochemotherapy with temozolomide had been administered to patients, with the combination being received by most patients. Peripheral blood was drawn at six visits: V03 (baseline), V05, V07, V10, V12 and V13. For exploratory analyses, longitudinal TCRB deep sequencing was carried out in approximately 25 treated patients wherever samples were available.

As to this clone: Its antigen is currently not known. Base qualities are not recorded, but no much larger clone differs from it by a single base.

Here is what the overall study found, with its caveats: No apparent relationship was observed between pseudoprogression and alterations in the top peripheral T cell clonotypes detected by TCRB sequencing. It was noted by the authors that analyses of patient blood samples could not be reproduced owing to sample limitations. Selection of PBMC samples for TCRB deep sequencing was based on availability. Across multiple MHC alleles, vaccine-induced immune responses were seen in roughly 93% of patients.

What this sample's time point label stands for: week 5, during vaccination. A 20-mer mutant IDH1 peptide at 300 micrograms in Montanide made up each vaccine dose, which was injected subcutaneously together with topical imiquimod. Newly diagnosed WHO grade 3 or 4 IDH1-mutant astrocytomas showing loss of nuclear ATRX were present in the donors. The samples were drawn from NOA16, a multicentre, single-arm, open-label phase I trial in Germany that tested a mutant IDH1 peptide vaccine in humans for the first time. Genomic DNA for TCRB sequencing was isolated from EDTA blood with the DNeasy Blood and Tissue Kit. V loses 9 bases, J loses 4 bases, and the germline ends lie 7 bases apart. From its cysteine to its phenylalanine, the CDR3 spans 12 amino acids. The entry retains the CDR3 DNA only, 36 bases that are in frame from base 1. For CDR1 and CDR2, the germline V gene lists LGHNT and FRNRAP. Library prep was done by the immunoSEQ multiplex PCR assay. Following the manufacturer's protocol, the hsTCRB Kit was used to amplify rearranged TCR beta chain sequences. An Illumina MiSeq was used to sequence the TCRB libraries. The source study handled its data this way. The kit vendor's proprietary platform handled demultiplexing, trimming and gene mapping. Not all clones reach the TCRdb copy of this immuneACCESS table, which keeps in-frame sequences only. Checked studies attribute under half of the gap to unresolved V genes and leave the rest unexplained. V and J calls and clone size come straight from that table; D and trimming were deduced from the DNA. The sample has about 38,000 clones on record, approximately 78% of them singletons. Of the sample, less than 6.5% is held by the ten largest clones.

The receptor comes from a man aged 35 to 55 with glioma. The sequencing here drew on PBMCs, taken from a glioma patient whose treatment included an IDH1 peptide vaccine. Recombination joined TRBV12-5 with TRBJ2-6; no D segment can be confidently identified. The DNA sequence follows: TGTGCTAGCGTTTGGGGGGCCAACGTCCTGACTTTC. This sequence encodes CASVWGANVLTF.